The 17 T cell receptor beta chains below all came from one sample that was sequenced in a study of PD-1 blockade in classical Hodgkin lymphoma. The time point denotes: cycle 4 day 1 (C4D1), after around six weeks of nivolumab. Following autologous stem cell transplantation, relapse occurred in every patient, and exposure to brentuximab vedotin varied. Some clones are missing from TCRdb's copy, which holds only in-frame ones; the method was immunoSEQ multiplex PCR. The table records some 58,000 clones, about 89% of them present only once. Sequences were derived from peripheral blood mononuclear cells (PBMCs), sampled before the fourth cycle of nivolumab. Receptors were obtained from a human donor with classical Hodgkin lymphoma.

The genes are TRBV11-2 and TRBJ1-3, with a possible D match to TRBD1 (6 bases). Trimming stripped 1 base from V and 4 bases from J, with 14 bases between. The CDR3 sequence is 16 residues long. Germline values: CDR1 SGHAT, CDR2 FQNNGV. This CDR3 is CASSLVGRGKGNTIYF. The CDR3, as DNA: TGTGCCAGCAGCTTAGTCGGCAGGGGAAAAGGAAACACCATATATTTT.

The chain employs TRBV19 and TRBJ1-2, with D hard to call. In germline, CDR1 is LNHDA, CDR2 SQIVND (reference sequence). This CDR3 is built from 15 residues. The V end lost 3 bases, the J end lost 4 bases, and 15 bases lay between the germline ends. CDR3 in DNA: TGTGCCAGTAGTATCGGTCCCCGCGCAAGCTATGGCTACACCTTC. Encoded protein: CASSIGPRASYGYTF.

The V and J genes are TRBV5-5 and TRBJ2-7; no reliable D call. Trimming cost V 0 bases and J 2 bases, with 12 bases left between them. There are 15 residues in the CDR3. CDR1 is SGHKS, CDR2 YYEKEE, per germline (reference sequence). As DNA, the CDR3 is TGTGCCAGCAGCTTGGAGTGGGTCAGAACCTACGAGCAGTACTTC. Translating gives CASSLEWVRTYEQYF.

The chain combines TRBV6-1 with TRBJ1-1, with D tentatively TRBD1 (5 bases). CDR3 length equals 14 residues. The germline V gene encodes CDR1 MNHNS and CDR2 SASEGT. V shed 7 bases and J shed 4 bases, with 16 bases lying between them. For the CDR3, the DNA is TGTGCCAGCATTCCTCACCGGGACGGCACTGAAGCTTTCTTT. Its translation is CASIPHRDGTEAFF.

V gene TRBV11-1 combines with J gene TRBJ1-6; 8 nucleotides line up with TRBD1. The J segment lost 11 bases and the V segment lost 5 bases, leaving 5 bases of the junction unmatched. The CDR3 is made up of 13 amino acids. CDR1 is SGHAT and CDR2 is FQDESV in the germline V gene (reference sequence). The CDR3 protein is CASSATGAPPLHF. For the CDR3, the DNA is TGTGCCAGCAGCGCGACAGGGGCGCCACCCCTCCACTTT.

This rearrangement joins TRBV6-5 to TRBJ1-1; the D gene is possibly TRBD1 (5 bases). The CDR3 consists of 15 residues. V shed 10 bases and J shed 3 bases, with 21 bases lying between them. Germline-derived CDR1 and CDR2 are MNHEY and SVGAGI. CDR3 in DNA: TGTGCCACACAAAAGACAGCAGGGCTATACACTGAAGCTTTCTTT. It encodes CATQKTAGLYTEAFF.

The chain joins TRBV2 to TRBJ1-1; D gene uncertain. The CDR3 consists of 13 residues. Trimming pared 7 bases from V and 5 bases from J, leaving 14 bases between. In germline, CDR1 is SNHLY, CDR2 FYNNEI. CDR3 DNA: TGTGCCAGCATGTTCGGGTGGGAAACTGAAGCTTTCTTT. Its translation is CASMFGWETEAFF. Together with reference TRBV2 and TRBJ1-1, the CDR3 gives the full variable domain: EPEVTQTPSHQVTQMGQEVILRCVPISNHLYFYWYRQILGQKVEFLVSFYNNEISEKSEIFDDQFSVERPDGSNFTLKIRSTKLEDSAMYFCASMFGWETEAFFGQGTRLTVV.

Written as DNA, the CDR3 is TGTGCCAGCTCACCCGGGACGTCGCCATCTGGAAACACCATATATTTT. Its protein is CASSPGTSPSGNTIYF. The V and J genes are TRBV18 and TRBJ1-3; possibly TRBD1 for D (5 bases). The CDR3 runs to 16 residues. V lost 3 bases and J lost 1, with 13 bases in between. Germline V gene lookup returns CDR1 KGHSH and CDR2 LQKENI. The variable domain in full, with the rest retrieved from reference TRBV18 and TRBJ1-3, is NAGVMQNPRHLVRRRGQEARLRCSPMKGHSHVYWYRQLPEEGLKFMVYLQKENIIDESGMPKERFSAEFPKEGPSILRIQQVVRGDSAAYFCASSPGTSPSGNTIYFGEGSWLTVV.

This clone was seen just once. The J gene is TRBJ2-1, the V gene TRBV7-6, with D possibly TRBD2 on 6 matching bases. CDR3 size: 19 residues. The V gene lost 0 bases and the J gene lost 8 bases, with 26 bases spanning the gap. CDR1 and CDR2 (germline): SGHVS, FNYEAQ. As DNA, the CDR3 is TGTGCCAGCAGCTTAGCCGGCGGGGTCACTTTTTGGGAGGTCGATGAGCAGTTCTTC. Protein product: CASSLAGGVTFWEVDEQFF. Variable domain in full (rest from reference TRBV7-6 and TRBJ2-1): GAGVSQSPRYKVTKRGQDVALRCDPISGHVSLYWYRQALGQGPEFLTYFNYEAQQDKSGLPNDRFSAERPEGSISTLTIQRTEQRDSAMYRCASSLAGGVTFWEVDEQFFGPGTRLTVL.

CDR3 DNA: TGTGCCAGCAGTGATTTTTCGTGGGACAGGGGGTTTCTAAACACTGAAGCTTTCTTT. Amino acids: CASSDFSWDRGFLNTEAFF. The chain recombines TRBV2 with TRBJ1-1; 11 positions agree with TRBD1. The germline CDR1 and CDR2 sequences are SNHLY and FYNNEI. With 3 bases clipped from V and 2 bases from J, the junction kept 14 bases outside the gene matches. This CDR3 is 19 amino acids long.

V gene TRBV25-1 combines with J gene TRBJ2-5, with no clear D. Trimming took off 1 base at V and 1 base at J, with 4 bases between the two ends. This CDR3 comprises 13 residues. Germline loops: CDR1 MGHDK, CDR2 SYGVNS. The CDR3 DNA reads TGTGCCAGCAGTGAATTAAGCCAAGAGACCCAGTACTTC. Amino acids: CASSELSQETQYF.

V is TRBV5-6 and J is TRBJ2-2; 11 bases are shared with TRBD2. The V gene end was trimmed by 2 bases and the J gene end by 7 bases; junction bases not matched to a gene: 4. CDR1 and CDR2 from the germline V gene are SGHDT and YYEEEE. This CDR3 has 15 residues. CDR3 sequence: CASSLLAGADGELFF. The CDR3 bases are TGTGCCAGCAGCTTACTAGCGGGGGCTGACGGGGAGCTGTTTTTT.

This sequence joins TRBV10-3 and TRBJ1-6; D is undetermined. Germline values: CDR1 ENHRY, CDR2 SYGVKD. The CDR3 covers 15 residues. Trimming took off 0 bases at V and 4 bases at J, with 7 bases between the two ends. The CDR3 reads CAISESGDYNSPLHF. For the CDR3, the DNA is TGTGCCATCAGTGAGTCGGGCGATTATAATTCACCCCTCCACTTT.

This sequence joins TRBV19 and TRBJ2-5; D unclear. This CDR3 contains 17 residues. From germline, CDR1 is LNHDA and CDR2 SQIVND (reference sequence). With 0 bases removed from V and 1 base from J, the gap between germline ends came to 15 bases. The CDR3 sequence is CASSIDPFVDLQETQYF. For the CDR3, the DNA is TGTGCCAGTAGTATAGATCCCTTCGTGGACCTCCAAGAGACCCAGTACTTC.

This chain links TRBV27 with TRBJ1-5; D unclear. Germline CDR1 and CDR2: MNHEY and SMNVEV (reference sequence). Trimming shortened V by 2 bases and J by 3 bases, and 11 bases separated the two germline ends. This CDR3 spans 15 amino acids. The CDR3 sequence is CASSLGGVPNQPQHF. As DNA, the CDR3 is TGTGCCAGCAGTTTAGGCGGGGTTCCCAATCAGCCCCAGCATTTT.

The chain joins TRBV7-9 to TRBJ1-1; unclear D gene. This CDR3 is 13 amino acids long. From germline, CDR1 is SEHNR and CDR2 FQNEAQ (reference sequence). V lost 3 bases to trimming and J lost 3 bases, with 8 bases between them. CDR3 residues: CASSFYWDTEAFF. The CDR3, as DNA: TGTGCCAGCAGCTTCTATTGGGACACTGAAGCTTTCTTT. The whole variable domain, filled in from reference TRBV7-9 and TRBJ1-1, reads DTGVSQNPRHKITKRGQNVTFRCDPISEHNRLYWYRQTLGQGPEFLTYFQNEAQLEKSRLLSDRFSAERPKGSFSTLEIQRTEQGDSAMYLCASSFYWDTEAFFGQGTRLTVV.

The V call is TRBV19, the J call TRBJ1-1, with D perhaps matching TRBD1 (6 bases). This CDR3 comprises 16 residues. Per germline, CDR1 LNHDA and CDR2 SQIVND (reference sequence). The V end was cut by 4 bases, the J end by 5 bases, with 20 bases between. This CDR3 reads CASSTSPGDGRTEAFF. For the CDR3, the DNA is TGTGCCAGTAGTACTTCCCCAGGGGACGGGAGGACTGAAGCTTTCTTT.